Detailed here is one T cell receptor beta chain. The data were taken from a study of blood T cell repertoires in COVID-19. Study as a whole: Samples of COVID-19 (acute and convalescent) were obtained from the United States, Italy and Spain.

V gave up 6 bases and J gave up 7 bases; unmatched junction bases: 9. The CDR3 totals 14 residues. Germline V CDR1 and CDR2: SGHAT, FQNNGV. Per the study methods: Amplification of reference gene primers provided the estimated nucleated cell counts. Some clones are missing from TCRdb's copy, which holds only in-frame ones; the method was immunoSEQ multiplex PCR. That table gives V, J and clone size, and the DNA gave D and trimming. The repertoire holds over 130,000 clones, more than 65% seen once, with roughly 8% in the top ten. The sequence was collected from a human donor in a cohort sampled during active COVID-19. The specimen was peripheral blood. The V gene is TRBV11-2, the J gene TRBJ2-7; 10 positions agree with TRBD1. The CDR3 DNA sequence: TGTGCCAGCAGTCCGGGACAGGGGACTGAGGAGCAGTACTTC. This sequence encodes CASSPGQGTEEQYF.